A few counts support the clone carrying this T cell receptor (beta chain). The target antigen is unknown. This sample is drawn from a study of cytomegalovirus exposure and HLA in healthy donors. Study in general: Among the roughly 400 genotyped donors, over 70% were placed in the Caucasian-associated ancestry cluster. Study-wide findings and caveats: Highly shared sequence variants in one cluster were likely a sequencing artifact. Rare sequences made up most TCRs, while some public TCRs were found in many donors. A reported reduction in N-insertions relative to the roughly 670-donor mean was seen in an Asian-associated ancestry cluster in a later analysis.

This PCR relied on a set of 60 Vbeta primers and 13 Jbeta primers. Some clones are missing from TCRdb's copy, which holds only in-frame ones; the method was immunoSEQ multiplex PCR. Counted here are 30,000 to 45,000 clones, 81% occurring once; the ten biggest clones make up approximately 9.4%. CDR3 size: 15 residues. Germline V gives CDR1 MNHEY, CDR2 SVGAGI. The J segment lost 6 bases and the V segment lost 6 bases, leaving 10 bases of the junction unmatched. The specimen sequenced was PBMCs. The chain couples TRBV6-5 to TRBJ1-4, with 7 bases fitting TRBD1. The TCR sequence derives from a woman aged 40 to 50 in good health and CMV-seronegative. In nucleotides, the CDR3 is TGTGCCAGCAGACCTTTGAAGGGGGCTGATGAAAAACTGTTTTTT. Translation gives CASRPLKGADEKLFF.